This entry is about one T cell receptor beta chain. Its recognized antigen is unknown. No per-base quality is available; no much larger clone lies one base away. These data belong to a study of blood T cell repertoires in COVID-19 (dated by TCRdb to about 2020). Regarding the study in general: Samples from collaborators originated in the United States, Italy and Spain and spanned both the acute and convalescent phases of COVID-19. The prospective study material was composed of cDNA or gDNA derived from T cells, B-cell-depleted T cells, or PBMCs. Deeply sampled blood TCRbeta repertoires from subjects exposed to, actively infected with, or recovered from COVID-19 were included in the dataset. The repertoires were made available in a free public database intended to serve as a resource for research on the immune response to SARS-CoV-2. The samples were drawn from the first 160 participants of the ongoing ImmuneRACE study and from 950 to 1,500 subjects provided by 6 global collaborators. Sample metadata almost always included a de-identified subject ID, COVID-19 status, age in years and sex. Where available, HLA class I and class II types were obtained from metadata supplied by the sample provider rather than from assay-based typing. Broader findings and caveats from the paper: How much clinical and demographic metadata was included differed by source and by participant, and the metadata was provided uncurated.

In Seattle, one collaborating source enrolled patients while the infection was active and tracked those patients longitudinally over the course of disease. Collaborating institutions collected whole blood in K2EDTA tubes following their own protocols. For TCRbeta analysis, collaborators shipped samples in one of three forms: frozen whole blood, isolated PBMCs, or DNA extracted from either of those sample types. Its CDR3 holds 11 amino acids, cysteine through phenylalanine. The CDR3 DNA has 33 bases and is translated from base 1. The V end loses 5 bases and the J end loses 8 bases, and a stretch of 9 bases separates them. Looking up the germline V gene yields CDR1 SQVTM and CDR2 ANQGSEA. The immunoSEQ Assay, a bias-controlled multiplex PCR, was used to amplify TCRbeta CDR3 regions from genomic DNA. Processing in the source paper ran as follows. The number of nucleated cells in each sample was estimated from the amplification of reference gene primers within the assay. To quantify the absolute abundance of each unique TCRbeta CDR3 rearrangement, sequence reads were collapsed and filtered. For each sample, productive Simpson clonality was calculated as the square root of Simpson's diversity index over productive rearrangements. Sourced from immuneACCESS, this table was stored by TCRdb with only in-frame sequences that have V and J called. A share of the clones is absent; for the studies checked, an unresolved V gene accounts for under half, and the remainder has no known explanation. V, J and clone size are those of that table, while D and trimming were read from the DNA. The sample table lists about 270,000 clones, roughly 83% of them with a count of one. The leading ten clones occupy more than 1.1% of the sample.

Here the chain combines TRBV29-1 and TRBJ1-4; the D gene cannot be resolved reliably. The clonotype was recovered from a human donor with COVID-19, enrolled during active disease. The donor label of this sample is uncertain. Material for sequencing was peripheral blood. The nucleotide sequence is given as TGCAGCGTTCGGTATCAAGAAAAACTGTTTTTT. Translated, it reads CSVRYQEKLFF. Outside the CDR3, residues come from the reference TRBV29-1 and TRBJ1-4 proteins, so the full variable domain is: SAVISQKPSRDICQRGTSLTIQCQVDSQVTMMFWYRQQPGQSLTLIATANQGSEATYESGFVIDKFPISRPNLTFSTLTVSNMSPEDSSIYLCSVRYQEKLFFGSGTQLSVL.